The 4 T cell receptor beta chains presented below share a single source sample, sequenced in a study of molecular identifiers for immune sequencing clone quantification. TCRdb called the PCR reads again in MiXCR, with one record for every CDR3 protein. The sample lists fewer than 45,000 distinct CDR3 sequences; more than 20% were seen once. Sequencing was done on a sample of naive CD8+ T cells from blood, with Jurkat cell RNA spiked in. As to subset: FACS-sorted CD8+CD4-CCR7+CD45RA+ naive T cells. The receptors originated from a human donor in good health. Some libraries in this study had Jurkat cell RNA spiked in.

This clonotype has at least ten counts. The V and J genes are TRBV20-1 and TRBJ2-3, with TRBD2 matching 12 bases. CDR1 DFQATT and CDR2 SNEGSKA come from the germline V gene (reference sequence). The CDR3 is made up of 15 amino acids. J gave up 5 bases and V 1 base, and 4 bases lay outside the gene matches. DNA of the CDR3: TGCAGTGCTAGAGCTAGCGGGGGGGATGTAGATACGCAGTATTTT. Translated, it gives CSARASGGDVDTQYF.

This clonotype has at least ten counts. The rearrangement uses TRBV28 and TRBJ2-7; TRBD1 might be the D (5 bases). Trimming removed 5 bases from V and 0 bases from J, with 14 bases in between. There are 15 residues in the CDR3. Germline CDR1 reads MDHEN; CDR2 reads SYDVKM. The CDR3 DNA sequence: TGTGCCAGCAGTGGGTTGGGCAGGGCCTCCTACGAGCAGTACTTC. Translating gives CASSGLGRASYEQYF.

This clonotype has ten or more counts. This chain connects TRBV5-3 to TRBJ2-3, with 11 bases matching TRBD1. TRBV5-3 is classed as an ORF, of uncertain function. The CDR3 runs to 14 residues. The ends lost 4 bases at V and 5 bases at J; junction bases unmatched: 3. The CDR3 DNA sequence: TGTGCCAGAAGCCGGACAGGGGGCATAGATACGCAGTATTTT. It is translated as CARSRTGGIDTQYF.

In regard to this clonotype: The junction departs from the called germline gene at one end, perhaps through a read error. This chain uses TRBV6-5 with TRBJ1-1; no clear D. The CDR3 extends over 13 amino acids. Germline V gives CDR1 MNHEY, CDR2 SVGAGI. The CDR3 DNA sequence: TGTGCCTGCAGTTACCAGGAGGACACTGAAGCTTTCTTT. The encoded protein is CACSYQEDTEAFF.